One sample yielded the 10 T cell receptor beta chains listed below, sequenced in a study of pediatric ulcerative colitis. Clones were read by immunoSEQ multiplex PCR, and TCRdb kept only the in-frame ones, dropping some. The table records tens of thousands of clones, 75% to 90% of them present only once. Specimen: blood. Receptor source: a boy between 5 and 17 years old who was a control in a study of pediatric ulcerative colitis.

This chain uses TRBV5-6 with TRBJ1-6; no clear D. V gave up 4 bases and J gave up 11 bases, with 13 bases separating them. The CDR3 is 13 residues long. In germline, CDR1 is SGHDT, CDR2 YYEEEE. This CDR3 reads CASSRKGDPPLHF. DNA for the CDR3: TGTGCCAGCAGCCGGAAGGGTGATCCACCCCTCCACTTT.

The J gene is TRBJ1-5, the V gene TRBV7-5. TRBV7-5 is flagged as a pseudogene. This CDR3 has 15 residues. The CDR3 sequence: CVRSPGRGDNQPQHF. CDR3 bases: TGTGTCAGAAGCCCGGGTAGGGGAGACAATCAGCCCCAGCATTTT.

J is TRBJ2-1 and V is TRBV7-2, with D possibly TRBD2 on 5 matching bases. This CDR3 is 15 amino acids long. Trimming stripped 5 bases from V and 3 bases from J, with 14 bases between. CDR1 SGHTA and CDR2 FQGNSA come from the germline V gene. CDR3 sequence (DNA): TGTGCCAGCAGCCAAAGAACGGGGTACTACAATGAGCAGTTCTTC. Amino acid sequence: CASSQRTGYYNEQFF.

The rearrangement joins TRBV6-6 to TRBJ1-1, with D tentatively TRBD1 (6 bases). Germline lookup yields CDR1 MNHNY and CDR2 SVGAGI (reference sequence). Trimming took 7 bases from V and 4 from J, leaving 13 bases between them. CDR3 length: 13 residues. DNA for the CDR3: TGTGCCAGCAATCAGGGGTGGGGCACTGAAGCTTTCTTT. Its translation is CASNQGWGTEAFF.

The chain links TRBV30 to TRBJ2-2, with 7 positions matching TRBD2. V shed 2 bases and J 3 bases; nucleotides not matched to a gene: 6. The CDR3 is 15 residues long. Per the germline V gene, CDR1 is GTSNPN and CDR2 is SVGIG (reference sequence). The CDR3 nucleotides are TGTGCCTGGAGTAATGGCGGGGGATACACCGGGGAGCTGTTTTTT. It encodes CAWSNGGGYTGELFF.

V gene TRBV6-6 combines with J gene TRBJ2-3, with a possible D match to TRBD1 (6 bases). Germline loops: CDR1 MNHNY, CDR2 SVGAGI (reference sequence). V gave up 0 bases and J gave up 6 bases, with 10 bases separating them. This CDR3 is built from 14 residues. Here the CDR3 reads CASSYSLDRDTQYF. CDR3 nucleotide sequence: TGTGCCAGCAGTTACTCCCTCGACAGGGATACGCAGTATTTT.

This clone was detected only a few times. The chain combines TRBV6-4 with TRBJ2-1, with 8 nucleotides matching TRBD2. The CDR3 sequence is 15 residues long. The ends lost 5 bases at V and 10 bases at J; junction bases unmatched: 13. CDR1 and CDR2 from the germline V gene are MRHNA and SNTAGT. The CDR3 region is CASSPSGGGVYEQFF. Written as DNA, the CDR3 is TGTGCCAGCAGTCCGAGCGGGGGTGGCGTCTACGAGCAGTTCTTC.

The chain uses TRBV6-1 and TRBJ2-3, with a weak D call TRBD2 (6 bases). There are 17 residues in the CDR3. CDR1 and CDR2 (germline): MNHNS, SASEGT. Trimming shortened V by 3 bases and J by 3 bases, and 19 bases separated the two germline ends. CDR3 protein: CASSDFFPTRQTDTQYF. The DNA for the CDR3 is TGTGCCAGCAGTGACTTCTTCCCGACTAGGCAAACAGATACGCAGTATTTT.

CDR3 nucleotide sequence: TGTGCCAGCAGCCCTAGTGTGGGGTGGACCACGAACACCGGGGAGCTGTTTTTT. Translating gives CASSPSVGWTTNTGELFF. This chain connects TRBV7-8 to TRBJ2-2; D gene ambiguous. The germline CDR1 and CDR2 sequences are SGHVS and FQNEAQ. CDR3 length equals 18 residues. Trimming shortened V by 5 bases and J by 0 bases, and 19 bases separated the two germline ends.

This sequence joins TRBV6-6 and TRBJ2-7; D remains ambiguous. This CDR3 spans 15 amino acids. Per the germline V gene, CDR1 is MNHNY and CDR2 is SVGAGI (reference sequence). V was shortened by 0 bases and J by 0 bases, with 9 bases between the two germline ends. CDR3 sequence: CASSYSLGLSYEQYF. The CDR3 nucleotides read TGTGCCAGCAGTTACTCCCTGGGCCTCTCCTACGAGCAGTACTTC.